This T cell receptor (beta chain) was recovered during a study of T cell responses to AZD1222 COVID-19 vaccine (dated by TCRdb to 2020 to 2022). The study in broad terms: AZD1222 recipients with second doses at about 4 weeks or about 12 weeks were pooled, because spike-specific TCR depth and breadth did not differ between schedules. A total of over 230 trial participants underwent TCR sequencing, of whom approximately 210 received two doses of AZD1222 and about 25 received two doses of the MenACWY control vaccine. Trial participants were enrolled into age subgroups of 18-55, 56-69 and 70-plus years, which contained approximately 150, 30 and 60 TCR-sequenced participants, respectively. Paper-wide results and their limitations: CD4 TCRs associated with the vaccine covered the entire spike protein, and the dominant responses were in regions 160-218 and 743-854. The 56-69-year group was small, and its depth increase did not reach significance, likely because of low power. Because no samples from the day 14 peak response were available, repertoires could be characterized only after the peak T cell response. Conclusions about previously exposed vaccinees were limited because only six AZD1222 recipients were SARS-CoV-2 seropositive at baseline. Reportedly, close to half of the unique spike-specific TCRs recognized epitopes lying outside the regions that are mutated in the B.1.351 and B.1.1.7 variants. Participants were mostly white British and included more females than males, and it was suggested by the authors that clonal diversity may have been underestimated. After two AZD1222 doses, both the breadth and the depth of spike-specific TCRs were significantly higher than at day 0 and than in MenACWY recipients.

This sample's time point label indicates: baseline before first vaccination. Vaccinee samples were obtained from the UK trials COV001 and COV002, which included a single-blind randomized controlled phase 2/3 trial of AZD1222 (ChAdOx1 nCoV-19) in healthy adults. For TCRbeta chain sequencing, PBMC samples from trial participants were taken at day 0 and at day 28 after the second dose. The CDR3 regions of human TCRbeta chains were analyzed by immunosequencing. The study's own analysis went as follows. Repertoire TCRs were checked for matches against a reference library of SARS-CoV-2-specific TCRs that had been generated using the MIRA antigen-specificity platform. Breadth was defined as the fraction of unique TCRs that were SARS-CoV-2-associated. Depth was defined as the fraction of total T cells that were SARS-CoV-2-associated. Each spike-specific TCR was assigned to its reactive spike region and to a CD4 or CD8 class using the MIRA data. Log10-transformed breadth and depth values were compared by one-way ANOVA with Sidak's multiple comparisons tests. TCRdb provides this immuneACCESS table in a form limited to in-frame rearrangements. Some clones are lacking; in checked studies, under half of them reflect an unresolved V gene, and why the rest are absent is not known. The DNA gave D and trimming, while V, J and clone size come from that table. Across this sample there are about 120,000 clones, with around 90% seen only once. 8.4% of the sample is in the top ten clones.

Concerning this clone: Its antigen specificity is not known. No base quality information exists; no much larger clone differs at one position.

The V end loses 3 bases and the J end loses 2 bases, and a stretch of 13 bases separates them. From the cysteine up to the phenylalanine, the CDR3 has a length of 15 residues. Only the CDR3 region is kept as DNA, spanning 45 bases read in frame from base 1. Based on the germline V gene, the CDR1 and CDR2 sequences are SGHTA and FQGNSA. The sequence joins TRBV7-2 to TRBJ2-5; the D segment may tentatively be TRBD1 or TRBD2, each giving 5 matched bases. Sequencing used peripheral blood, obtained on day 0 of AZD1222 vaccination. The sequence came from an adult in good health. The DNA is as follows: TGTGCCAGCAGCTTGTTCGGGACCAGTCAAGAGACCCAGTACTTC. It codes for CASSLFGTSQETQYF.